The 13 T cell receptor beta chains listed next were all sequenced from one sample in a study of T cells in Graves' hyperthyroidism and ophthalmopathy. It was RNA transcripts that yielded the amplified TCR beta CDR3 regions. The study used the HTBI primer set for a first-round RT-PCR of the TCR CDR3. TCRdb re-analysed the multiplex PCR reads in MiXCR, keeping a single row per CDR3 protein. This table has approximately 600,000 distinct CDR3 sequences, over 12% appearing once. The sequencing sample was made of blood. Every receptor here comes from a woman younger than 35 with Graves' ophthalmopathy.

As to this clonotype: It may be a read error: a sequence one base away is much more abundant. The chain combines TRBV11-3 with TRBJ2-1; a weak D match, TRBD2 (6 bases). Trimming left V 5 bases short and J 10 bases short, with 9 bases between. Per germline, CDR1 SGHNT and CDR2 YENEEA. The CDR3 has 11 amino acids. CDR3: CASSDGREQFF. As DNA, the CDR3 is TGTGCCAGCAGCGACGGGAGAGAGCAGTTCTTC.

This clonotype was counted many times. The chain uses TRBV27 and TRBJ2-1; 10 bases align to TRBD2. The CDR3 loop spans 15 amino acids. CDR1 and CDR2 (germline): MNHEY, SMNVEV (reference sequence). The ends lost 0 bases at V and 5 bases at J; junction bases unmatched: 1. CDR3 protein: CASSLSLAGDNEQFF. The CDR3 coding sequence is TGTGCCAGCAGTTTATCTCTAGCGGGGGACAATGAGCAGTTCTTC.

In its sample, this clonotype was seen many times. The chain uses TRBV11-3 and TRBJ2-7; maybe TRBD1 (5 bases). V lost 5 bases, J lost 3 bases, and 23 bases lay in between. From germline, CDR1 is SGHNT and CDR2 YENEEA. This CDR3 has 17 residues. Here the CDR3 reads CASSKSGSAKGDYEQYF. The CDR3 nucleotides read TGTGCCAGCAGCAAGTCGGGCAGCGCAAAAGGGGACTACGAGCAGTACTTC.

The V and J genes are TRBV28 and TRBJ1-4; D gene uncertain. Deletions cut 6 bases from V and 5 bases from J, with 16 bases between. This CDR3 is 15 amino acids long. CDR1 MDHEN and CDR2 SYDVKM come from the germline V gene. The CDR3 DNA sequence: TGTGCCAGCAGCCGCCAGACACTGCAAAATGAAAAACTGTTTTTT. Translation gives CASSRQTLQNEKLFF.

The chain links TRBV29-1 to TRBJ2-2; D might be TRBD2 (5 bases). This CDR3 spans 12 amino acids. The V and J ends lost 6 bases and 6 bases respectively, with 11 bases between them. Looked up from germline, CDR1 is SQVTM and CDR2 is ANQGSEA. CDR3 in amino acids: CSVFGVSGELFF. CDR3 DNA: TGCAGCGTGTTCGGGGTGTCCGGGGAGCTGTTTTTT.

The rearrangement links TRBV7-8 to TRBJ2-5, with D unclear. V shed 1 base and J shed 4 bases, with 10 bases lying between them. The CDR3 extends over 14 amino acids. From germline, CDR1 is SGHVS and CDR2 FQNEAQ. The CDR3 DNA is TGTGCCAGCAGCTTAGTCGTCGCCGGAGAGACCCAGTACTTC. Translated: CASSLVVAGETQYF.

At least ten counts were recorded for this clonotype. V usage is TRBV28 and J usage is TRBJ2-2, with a possible D match to TRBD2 (6 bases). Trimming took 3 bases from V and 3 from J, leaving 17 bases between them. Germline V gene sequence: CDR1 MDHEN, CDR2 SYDVKM. This CDR3 has 17 residues. The CDR3 region has the DNA TGTGCCAGCAGTTTCCGCTGGGACTCGGACTACACCGGGGAGCTGTTTTTT. Its translation: CASSFRWDSDYTGELFF.

This clonotype was recorded at least ten times. The rearrangement joins TRBV30 to TRBJ1-4; a possible D gene is TRBD1 (5 bases). Germline values: CDR1 GTSNPN, CDR2 SVGIG (reference sequence). The CDR3 has 12 residues. V was trimmed by 7 bases and J by 5 bases, leaving 11 bases between them. DNA for the CDR3: TGTGCCTCATCTCCAGGGAATGAAAAACTGTTTTTT. Protein: CASSPGNEKLFF.

This clonotype was detected many times. The chain links TRBV6-2 or TRBV6-3 to TRBJ2-7; no clear D gene. V was shortened by 5 bases and J by 3 bases, with 8 bases between the two germline ends. The germline V gene encodes CDR1 MNHEY and CDR2 SVGEGT. The CDR3 consists of 12 residues. CDR3 coding DNA: TGTGCCAGCAGTCAGCCTCACTACGAGCAGTACTTC. It encodes CASSQPHYEQYF.

This clonotype was detected ten times or more. The rearrangement joins TRBV2 to TRBJ1-1, with a weak D call TRBD1 (5 bases). The CDR3 spans 12 residues. Germline V CDR1 and CDR2: SNHLY, FYNNEI. The V and J ends lost 6 bases and 8 bases respectively, with 13 bases between them. The CDR3: CASRPPGPEAFF. CDR3 in DNA: TGTGCCAGCAGGCCTCCGGGGCCCGAAGCTTTCTTT.

The table lists this clonotype with many counts. The chain combines TRBV6-1 with TRBJ2-1; D unresolved. The V end was cut by 1 base, the J end by 2 bases, with 6 bases between. The CDR3 has 14 residues. Per the germline V gene, CDR1 is MNHNS and CDR2 is SASEGT. The chain's CDR3 is CASSEVSTYNEQFF. The CDR3, as DNA: TGTGCCAGCAGTGAAGTCTCCACCTACAATGAGCAGTTCTTC.

This clonotype was found many times. The chain combines TRBV13 with TRBJ1-2; 7 bases line up with TRBD1. J was trimmed by 2 bases and V by 0 bases; bases with no gene match: 3. Germline assignment: CDR1 PRHDT and CDR2 FYEKMQ (reference sequence). The CDR3 covers 15 residues. The CDR3 DNA is TGTGCCAGCAGCTTAGGGGACAGGCTCAACTATGGCTACACCTTC. It yields the protein CASSLGDRLNYGYTF.

The chain has TRBV5-5 and TRBJ2-4, with D perhaps TRBD2 (5 bases). This CDR3 region has 14 residues. CDR1 is SGHKS and CDR2 is YYEKEE in the germline V gene (reference sequence). V was cut by 0 bases and J by 15 bases, with 19 bases left in between. CDR3 protein: CASSLETGRDLGYF. CDR3 in DNA: TGTGCCAGCAGCTTGGAAACCGGACGGGATCTCGGGTACTTC.